This TCR beta chain was recorded in a study of blood T cell repertoires in COVID-19. Study as a whole: Acute and convalescent COVID-19 samples came from the United States, Italy and Spain. Sample material is recorded as cDNA or gDNA derived from T cells, B-cell-depleted T cells, or PBMCs.

With V trimmed by 5 bases and J by 7 bases, 5 bases remained unmatched. CDR1 and CDR2 from the germline V gene are MNHEY and SMNVEV (reference sequence). The CDR3 loop spans 14 amino acids. In the authors' methods: Estimates of nucleated cell counts were drawn from the amplification of reference gene primers. Profiled with immunoSEQ multiplex PCR; TCRdb holds only in-frame clones, not every one. V, J and clone size were drawn from that table, and D and trimming were deduced from the DNA. The sample has 100,000 to 150,000 clones; 84% are singletons. The TCR originated in a man aged 60 to 75 with acute or convalescent COVID-19. V is TRBV27 and J is TRBJ2-1; TRBD2 matches 10 bases. The sample was peripheral blood. This chain's CDR3 is CASSILAGSNEQFF. CDR3 coding DNA: TGTGCCAGCAGTATACTAGCGGGGAGTAATGAGCAGTTCTTC.